The clone carrying this T cell receptor (beta chain) was observed a single time. Its target is unknown. CDR1 SNHLY and CDR2 FYNNEI come from the germline V gene. Losses at the gene ends were 0 bases for V and 4 bases for J; bases not matched to a gene: 9. CDR3 length equals 18 residues. Treatment indicated: about 20 received Ad26.COV2.S at low or high dose, single or two shots; about 5 received placebo; per-sample allocation not given. Sample collection was performed on day 63 after the first vaccine or placebo injection. Vaccination employed an Ad26 vector expressing the Wuhan-strain SARS-CoV-2 spike. Repertoires were generated with immunoSEQ multiplex PCR, while TCRdb's copy carries only in-frame clones and drops some. The repertoire holds fewer than 400,000 clones, with roughly 86% as singletons. These data come from a study of Ad26.COV2.S vaccination and SARS-CoV-2 variants. At the level of the study: Once or twice, 56 days apart, Ad26.COV2.S was delivered intramuscularly.

The study's findings and limits: Vaccinated and placebo-treated recipients had similar non-spike TCR breadth. Vaccinees reportedly had broad spike-specific CD8+ and CD4+ T cell responses.

V is TRBV2 and J is TRBJ2-1, with 10 bases matching TRBD1. The receptor was derived from a person between 18 and 59 years old who received the Ad26.COV2.S COVID-19 vaccine or a placebo. Sequences were derived from peripheral blood, sampled in a trial of Ad26.COV2.S vaccine versus placebo. CDR3 sequence: CASSEAGAGTGAYNEQFF. The CDR3 region has the DNA TGTGCCAGCAGTGAAGCGGGGGCCGGGACAGGGGCGTACAATGAGCAGTTCTTC.